Below, 16 T cell receptor beta chains from the same sample are listed, as sequenced in a study of T cells in Graves' hyperthyroidism and ophthalmopathy. Amplification yielded TCR beta CDR3 regions, with RNA transcripts as the source. The HTBI set primed first-round TCR CDR3 RT-PCR. TCRdb redid the calling of the multiplex PCR reads with MiXCR, one entry per CDR3 protein. The sample records roughly 30,000 distinct CDR3 sequences, roughly 45% being singletons. Sequencing was done on a sample of blood. The receptors come from a woman aged 25 to 39 with Graves' hyperthyroidism.

This sequence joins TRBV14 and TRBJ2-1; TRBD2 aligns across 11 bases. Germline assignment: CDR1 SGHDN and CDR2 FVKESK. This CDR3 spans 17 amino acids. V dropped 4 bases and J dropped 3; count of bases not matched to a gene: 8. The CDR3 region has the DNA TGTGCCAGCAGCCCGCCCCTAGCGGGAGGTTTCTACAATGAGCAGTTCTTC. The encoded protein is CASSPPLAGGFYNEQFF.

Ten or more counts support this clonotype. The V and J genes are TRBV25-1 and TRBJ2-3; the D gene is possibly TRBD1 (5 bases). V lost 6 bases and J lost 4, with 11 bases in between. The CDR3 has 13 amino acids. CDR1 and CDR2 (germline): MGHDK, SYGVNS. The CDR3 here is CASSTGYPDTQYF. CDR3 DNA: TGTGCCAGCAGCACAGGTTACCCAGATACGCAGTATTTT.

By its share, this clonotype is medium-sized (0.01 to 0.1%). This chain links TRBV2 with TRBJ2-3, with 13 bases that match TRBD2. The CDR3 loop spans 15 amino acids. Germline loops: CDR1 SNHLY, CDR2 FYNNEI. The junction had 4 bases not matched to a gene; V was cut back by 8 bases and J by 2 bases. The DNA for the CDR3 is TGTGCCAGCGGGACTAGCGGGATTAACACAGATACGCAGTATTTT. Translated, it gives CASGTSGINTDTQYF. Variable domain in full (rest from reference TRBV2 and TRBJ2-3): EPEVTQTPSHQVTQMGQEVILRCVPISNHLYFYWYRQILGQKVEFLVSFYNNEISEKSEIFDDQFSVERPDGSNFTLKIRSTKLEDSAMYFCASGTSGINTDTQYFGPGTRLTVL.

This clonotype was observed once. Here the CDR3 reads CASRRSGVGYYNEQFF. CDR3 nucleotides: TGTGCCAGCAGGCGCTCGGGGGTAGGCTACTACAATGAGCAGTTCTTC. The chain is built from TRBV7-9 and TRBJ2-1, with a tentative D call TRBD2 (6 bases). This CDR3 is built from 16 residues. Trimming pared 6 bases from V and 3 bases from J, leaving 18 bases between. CDR1 is SEHNR, CDR2 FQNEAQ, per germline (reference sequence). Combining the CDR3 with reference TRBV7-9 and TRBJ2-1 gives the whole variable domain DTGVSQNPRHKITKRGQNVTFRCDPISEHNRLYWYRQTLGQGPEFLTYFQNEAQLEKSRLLSDRFSAERPKGSFSTLEIQRTEQGDSAMYLCASRRSGVGYYNEQFFGPGTRLTVL.

Turning to this clonotype: Mismatch with germline at one junction end may stem from a read error. The V and J genes are TRBV15 and TRBJ2-1; 7 bases are a match to TRBD2. This CDR3 has 14 residues. In germline, CDR1 is LNHNV, CDR2 YYDKDF (reference sequence). The CDR3 region is CATRRAGNRDEQFF. In DNA form, the CDR3 reads TGTGCCACCAGAAGAGCGGGAAACAGAGATGAGCAGTTCTTC.

The chain employs TRBV10-1 and TRBJ1-2; 7 nucleotides line up with TRBD1. The CDR3 is 15 residues long. CDR1 and CDR2 from the germline V gene are WNHNN and SYGVQD (reference sequence). Trimming at V came to 7 bases and at J to 2 bases, leaving 10 bases not matched to a gene. The CDR3, as DNA: TGCGCCAGCATGTCAGGCTTGACAGGGAACTATGGCTACACCTTC. Its translation: CASMSGLTGNYGYTF.

This clonotype was counted at least ten times. This sequence joins TRBV5-4 and TRBJ2-7; 9 positions agree with TRBD1. The CDR3 contains 14 residues. Trimming took 4 bases from V and 4 from J; bases not matched to a gene: 6. Germline CDR1 SGHNT, CDR2 YYREEE (reference sequence). The CDR3 nucleotides read TGTGCCAGCAGCCTCGGACAGGGGTTGTACGAGCAGTACTTC. Protein: CASSLGQGLYEQYF.

Notes on this clonotype: One junction end does not reproduce the germline sequence, and a read error may be involved. The rearrangement links TRBV7-7 to TRBJ2-2; TRBD2 aligns across 9 bases. The germline CDR1 and CDR2 sequences are SSHAT and FNYEAQ (reference sequence). The CDR3 contains 15 residues. The CDR3 loop reads CASSLSGGPTGELFF. Here the CDR3 DNA reads TGTGCTAGCAGCCTCAGCGGGGGGCCTACCGGGGAGCTGTTTTTT.

This clonotype was seen repeatedly, ten times or more. The rearrangement uses TRBV20-1 and TRBJ2-3; 9 bases line up with TRBD1. With V trimmed by 3 bases and J by 3 bases, 10 bases remained unmatched. This CDR3 spans 16 amino acids. Germline V gene lookup returns CDR1 DFQATT and CDR2 SNEGSKA (reference sequence). DNA for the CDR3: TGCAGTGCTAGGGCCCTGGGACAGGGTTTTACAGATACGCAGTATTTT. Encoded protein: CSARALGQGFTDTQYF.

The chain combines TRBV9 with TRBJ2-6; D is tentatively TRBD1 or TRBD2 (5 bases each). V shed 1 base and J shed 17 bases, with 16 bases lying between them. The CDR3 loop spans 13 amino acids. In germline, CDR1 is SGDLS, CDR2 YYNGEE. The DNA for the CDR3 is TGTGCCAGCAGCGTAAGGAGAGGGGCCGTGTTGACTTTC. The encoded protein is CASSVRRGAVLTF.

This chain joins TRBV7-2 and TRBJ2-7; D gene ambiguous. V shed 5 bases and J shed 5 bases, with 10 bases lying between them. This CDR3 region has 12 residues. In germline, CDR1 is SGHTA, CDR2 FQGNSA. In DNA, the CDR3 is TGTGCCAGCAGCCGAACCAGAGACGAGCAGTACTTC. It translates to CASSRTRDEQYF. Looking up the rest from reference TRBV7-2 and TRBJ2-7 gives the full variable domain: GAGVSQSPSNKVTEKGKDVELRCDPISGHTALYWYRQSLGQGLEFLIYFQGNSAPDKSGLPSDRFSAERTGGSVSTLTIQRTQQEDSAVYLCASSRTRDEQYFGPGTRLTVT.

Details on this clonotype: The junction departs from germline at one end; a sequencing error may be responsible. V is TRBV7-3 and J is TRBJ2-3; D possibly corresponds to TRBD1 (6 bases). CDR1 is SGHTA and CDR2 is FQGTGA in the germline V gene. The CDR3 length is 15 residues. In nucleotides, the CDR3 is TGTGCCGGCAGTCCATGGCAGGGAAGGACAGATAGGCAGTATTTT. Its protein product is CAGSPWQGRTDRQYF.

The chain has TRBV16 and TRBJ2-1; either TRBD1 or TRBD2 may supply D (6 bases each). This CDR3 spans 16 amino acids. CDR1 and CDR2 from the germline V gene are KGHSY and FQNENV. V was cut by 4 bases and J by 5 bases, with 18 bases left in between. CDR3 nucleotides: TGTGCCAGCAGCCCCCCGGGGGCACAATGGGACAATGAGCAGTTCTTC. Translated: CASSPPGAQWDNEQFF.

This clonotype was detected many times. The chain recombines TRBV3-1 with TRBJ2-7; D is uncertain. V was cut by 3 bases and J by 4 bases, with 7 bases left in between. The germline CDR1 and CDR2 sequences are LGHDT and YNNKEL (reference sequence). CDR3 length: 12 amino acids. Written as DNA, the CDR3 is TGTGCCAGCAGCCAGTCCCAGTACGAGCAGTACTTC. Its protein is CASSQSQYEQYF.

Ten or more counts support this clonotype. This chain joins TRBV27 and TRBJ2-7; tentative D call: TRBD1 (5 bases). CDR3 size: 13 residues. CDR1 is MNHEY and CDR2 is SMNVEV in the germline V gene (reference sequence). V was pared by 2 bases and J by 5 bases, with 10 bases between. CDR3 sequence (DNA): TGTGCCAGCAGTTTACAGGGTGGCGACGAGCAGTACTTC. Protein: CASSLQGGDEQYF.

This clonotype qualifies as medium-sized. V and J are TRBV25-1 and TRBJ1-5, with D perhaps TRBD1 (6 bases). The V end was cut by 6 bases, the J end by 3 bases, with 18 bases between. The V gene's germline CDR1 is MGHDK and CDR2 SYGVNS. CDR3 length: 16 residues. The CDR3 region is CASSPTSDSPNQPQHF. The DNA for the CDR3 is TGTGCCAGCAGCCCCACTTCGGACAGCCCCAATCAGCCCCAGCATTTT.